This T cell receptor beta chain was sequenced for a study of control samples from healthy donors and cancer patients. Some clones are missing from TCRdb's copy, which holds only in-frame ones; the method was immunoSEQ multiplex PCR. The table includes 150,000 to 200,000 clones, around 92% detected once. Trimming shortened V by 2 bases and J by 1 base, and 5 bases separated the two germline ends. Germline V CDR1 and CDR2: KGHSH, LQKENI. The CDR3 length is 13 residues. This clonotype was obtained from a woman between 25 and 40 years old in good health. The genes are TRBV18 and TRBJ1-2; D is unclear. Input material: blood. CDR3 coding DNA: TGTGCCAGCTCACCAGGGTATAACTATGGCTACACCTTC. Translating it yields CASSPGYNYGYTF.